A single sample gave rise to the 22 T cell receptor beta chains below, sequenced in a study of OX40 agonist ivuxolimab in advanced cancers. Profiled with immunoSEQ multiplex PCR; TCRdb holds only in-frame clones, not every one. The sample records more than 60,000 clones, 94% being singletons. The sequencing here drew on CD4+ or CD8+ T cells sorted from blood, taken in a trial of the OX40 agonist ivuxolimab. These receptors came from an adult with an advanced solid tumor such as melanoma, head and neck, liver or kidney cancer.

This rearrangement joins TRBV28 to TRBJ2-3; 7 bases line up with TRBD2. CDR3 length: 16 amino acids. Germline CDR1 and CDR2: MDHEN and SYDVKM. Trimming took 4 bases from V and 2 from J; bases not matched to a gene: 9. The CDR3: CASSSGVAGLTDTQYF. The CDR3 region has the DNA TGTGCCAGCAGTTCCGGGGTAGCGGGTCTCACAGATACGCAGTATTTT. Complete variable domain (other parts from reference TRBV28 and TRBJ2-3): DVKVTQSSRYLVKRTGEKVFLECVQDMDHENMFWYRQDPGLGLRLIYFSYDVKMKEKGDIPEGYSVSREKKERFSLILESASTNQTSMYLCASSSGVAGLTDTQYFGPGTRLTVL.

The rearrangement links TRBV10-1 to TRBJ1-1, with D possibly TRBD1 on 5 matching bases. The germline gives CDR1 WNHNN, CDR2 SYGVQD (reference sequence). CDR3 length equals 11 residues. V was shortened by 3 bases and J by 8 bases, with 7 bases between the two germline ends. CDR3 loop: CASSDGHEAFF. In DNA form, the CDR3 reads TGCGCCAGCAGTGATGGACACGAAGCTTTCTTT.

The J gene is TRBJ2-7, the V gene TRBV7-9; D is possibly TRBD1 or TRBD2 (5 bases each). This CDR3 comprises 15 residues. The germline V and J ends were trimmed by 3 bases and 3 bases, with 15 bases remaining between them. Germline V gene sequence: CDR1 SEHNR, CDR2 FQNEAQ (reference sequence). The CDR3 bases are TGTGCCAGCAGCTTTGACGGGGCCAGATACTACGAGCAGTACTTC. Translated: CASSFDGARYYEQYF.

CDR3 loop: CASSSETIETQYF. The CDR3 DNA sequence: TGTGCCAGCAGCTCTGAGACCATAGAGACCCAGTACTTC. V usage is TRBV7-3 and J usage is TRBJ2-5, with D unclear. The CDR3 contains 13 residues. Germline CDR1 reads SGHTA; CDR2 reads FQGTGA. The germline V and J ends were trimmed by 4 bases and 4 bases, with 10 bases remaining between them. The full variable domain, with the rest looked up from reference TRBV7-3 and TRBJ2-5, is GAGVSQTPSNKVTEKGKYVELRCDPISGHTALYWYRQSLGQGPEFLIYFQGTGAADDSGLPNDRFFAVRPEGSVSTLKIQRTERGDSAVYLCASSSETIETQYFGPGTRLLVL.

The count of this clone is one. This chain uses TRBV10-3 with TRBJ1-1; 7 positions match TRBD1. The CDR3 is 16 amino acids. The germline CDR1 and CDR2 sequences are ENHRY and SYGVKD. Germline trimming cut 8 bases from V and 0 bases from J; bases unmatched to any gene: 12. The CDR3 nucleotides are TGTGCCATCCAGTCGGGACAGCCCCTAATGAACACTGAAGCTTTCTTT. Translated, it gives CAIQSGQPLMNTEAFF.

This clone was counted a single time. The genes are TRBV10-2 and TRBJ2-3; no definite D call. The CDR3 is 16 residues long. Trimming shortened V by 10 bases and J by 2 bases, and 22 bases separated the two germline ends. The germline V gene encodes CDR1 WSHSY and CDR2 SAAADI. CDR3: CATLLRLVTFTDTQYF. CDR3 bases: TGCGCCACCCTGCTCCGACTCGTCACCTTCACAGATACGCAGTATTTT.

This CDR3 is CASSLGGAHRGYTF. CDR3 coding DNA: TGTGCCAGCAGCTTGGGAGGGGCGCATCGTGGCTACACCTTC. The chain couples TRBV5-6 to TRBJ1-2; tentative D call: TRBD1 (5 bases). The CDR3 length is 14 residues. V lost 0 bases and J lost 7, with 13 bases in between. Germline CDR1 reads SGHDT; CDR2 reads YYEEEE.

The rearrangement links TRBV27 to TRBJ1-1; D gene unclear. Trimming stripped 0 bases from V and 4 bases from J, with 12 bases between. CDR1 MNHEY and CDR2 SMNVEV come from the germline V gene (reference sequence). There are 15 residues in the CDR3. The CDR3 protein is CASSLSWGGGTEAFF. The CDR3 coding sequence is TGTGCCAGCAGTTTATCGTGGGGAGGTGGCACTGAAGCTTTCTTT.

CDR3: CASSIADTARGYVYEQYF. The CDR3 DNA follows: TGTGCCAGTAGTATAGCGGACACCGCAAGGGGTTATGTCTACGAGCAGTACTTC. This sequence joins TRBV19 and TRBJ2-7; the D gene is possibly TRBD1 (5 bases). Trimming shortened V by 1 base and J by 3 bases, and 22 bases separated the two germline ends. CDR1 and CDR2 from the germline V gene are LNHDA and SQIVND (reference sequence). CDR3 size: 18 residues.

The V and J genes are TRBV9 and TRBJ2-3; no reliable D call. CDR1 SGDLS and CDR2 YYNGEE come from the germline V gene. Trimming took 0 bases from V and 2 from J, leaving 10 bases between them. CDR3 size: 15 residues. DNA of the CDR3: TGTGCCAGCAGCGTAGGTTTTAGGGCCACAGATACGCAGTATTTT. Protein sequence: CASSVGFRATDTQYF.

The gene calls are TRBV19 and TRBJ2-1; TRBD2 matches 7 bases. This CDR3 contains 13 residues. Unmatched junction bases numbered 2, after V lost 3 bases and J lost 6 bases. Germline V gives CDR1 LNHDA, CDR2 SQIVND (reference sequence). The CDR3 DNA reads as TGTGCCAGTAGTATTGCGGGAGCCAATGAGCAGTTCTTC. Amino acids: CASSIAGANEQFF.

The V call is TRBV27, the J call TRBJ2-7; 10 nucleotides line up with TRBD1. This CDR3 spans 19 amino acids. V lost 4 bases to trimming and J lost 0 bases; unmatched junction nucleotides: 15. Germline V CDR1 and CDR2: MNHEY, SMNVEV (reference sequence). CDR3 sequence (DNA): TGTGCCAGCAGTTCCCCATCTGGACAGGGGGTAATGGTCTCCTACGAGCAGTACTTC. Its translation is CASSSPSGQGVMVSYEQYF.

The chain combines TRBV4-3 with TRBJ2-7, with unresolved D. Germline V CDR1 and CDR2: LGHNA, YSLEER. Between the trimmed V and J ends, which lost 1 base and 4 bases, there was a span of 17 bases. The CDR3 sequence is 16 residues long. Here the CDR3 DNA reads TGCGCCAGCAGCCAAGCCAGAGCCGGAACTCAGTACGAGCAGTACTTC. Protein: CASSQARAGTQYEQYF.

This chain connects TRBV5-1 to TRBJ2-3, with D hard to call. CDR1 is SGHRS and CDR2 is YFSETQ in the germline V gene. V was trimmed by 0 bases and J by 4 bases, leaving 21 bases between them. CDR3 length: 18 amino acids. The CDR3 loop reads CASSLANGRFDSADTQYF. In DNA form, the CDR3 reads TGCGCCAGCAGCTTGGCCAACGGGCGGTTTGATTCCGCAGATACGCAGTATTTT.

This chain links TRBV9 with TRBJ2-7; possible D gene TRBD1, 6 bases. The germline V and J ends were trimmed by 0 bases and 3 bases, with 10 bases remaining between them. CDR3 length: 14 residues. Germline values: CDR1 SGDLS, CDR2 YYNGEE. CDR3 in DNA: TGTGCCAGCAGCGTAGAACAGGGTAGCTACGAGCAGTACTTC. Protein: CASSVEQGSYEQYF.

The sample holds a few counts of this clone. The genes are TRBV28 and TRBJ1-2; 7 positions agree with TRBD1. Germline CDR1 reads MDHEN; CDR2 reads SYDVKM. J was trimmed by 8 bases and V by 5 bases; bases with no gene match: 5. This CDR3 has 12 residues. The CDR3 here is CASSEGAQGYTF. The CDR3 DNA reads as TGTGCCAGCAGTGAGGGGGCTCAAGGCTACACCTTC.

The CDR3 region has the DNA TGCAGCGTTGAAGATAAAGGGCCTGAGAACACTGAAGCTTTCTTT. Amino acid sequence: CSVEDKGPENTEAFF. This chain connects TRBV29-1 to TRBJ1-1; D unresolved. Germline-derived CDR1 and CDR2 are SQVTM and ANQGSEA. CDR3 length equals 15 residues. V was cut by 0 bases and J by 1 base, with 12 bases left in between. The complete variable domain, with remaining parts taken from reference TRBV29-1 and TRBJ1-1, reads SAVISQKPSRDICQRGTSLTIQCQVDSQVTMMFWYRQQPGQSLTLIATANQGSEATYESGFVIDKFPISRPNLTFSTLTVSNMSPEDSSIYLCSVEDKGPENTEAFFGQGTRLTVV.

The chain combines TRBV11-2 with TRBJ2-5; D perhaps matches TRBD2 (6 bases). The CDR3 has 15 residues. The ends were cut back, 5 bases at V and 4 bases at J, with 17 bases in the middle. Germline V lookup: CDR1 SGHAT, CDR2 FQNNGV. For the CDR3, the DNA is TGTGCCAGCAGCCCGAGGGCAGGGAGGAGAGAGACCCAGTACTTC. This codes for CASSPRAGRRETQYF.

The chain recombines TRBV4-3 with TRBJ1-2; the match to TRBD1 covers 9 bases. Germline CDR1 reads LGHNA; CDR2 reads YSLEER. With V trimmed by 0 bases and J by 1 base, 9 bases remained unmatched. CDR3 length equals 18 residues. As DNA, the CDR3 is TGCGCCAGCAGCCAAGATTCAGTGGTGACAGGGGGTAACTATGGCTACACCTTC. This codes for CASSQDSVVTGGNYGYTF.

This clone has just one count. The rearrangement links TRBV11-2 to TRBJ1-5; D gene uncertain. Trimming cost V 0 bases and J 4 bases, with 7 bases left between them. This CDR3 contains 14 residues. The germline V gene encodes CDR1 SGHAT and CDR2 FQNNGV. The CDR3 DNA follows: TGTGCCAGCAGCTTAGATGGTAAGAATCAGCCCCAGCATTTT. Amino acid sequence: CASSLDGKNQPQHF.

This sequence joins TRBV28 and TRBJ2-7, with D maybe TRBD1 (5 bases). Germline assignment: CDR1 MDHEN and CDR2 SYDVKM. V was clipped by 3 bases and J by 3 bases, with 12 bases between them. The CDR3 is made up of 14 amino acids. As DNA, the CDR3 is TGTGCCAGCAGTTTCAGAGACAGTGACTACGAGCAGTACTTC. It codes for CASSFRDSDYEQYF.

The chain couples TRBV27 to TRBJ1-2; a weak D match, TRBD1 (5 bases). The V end was cut by 3 bases, the J end by 2 bases, with 10 bases between. CDR3 size: 14 residues. CDR1 MNHEY and CDR2 SMNVEV come from the germline V gene (reference sequence). The CDR3 is CASSLAGPNYGYTF. CDR3 DNA sequence: TGTGCCAGCAGTTTGGCAGGGCCCAACTATGGCTACACCTTC.